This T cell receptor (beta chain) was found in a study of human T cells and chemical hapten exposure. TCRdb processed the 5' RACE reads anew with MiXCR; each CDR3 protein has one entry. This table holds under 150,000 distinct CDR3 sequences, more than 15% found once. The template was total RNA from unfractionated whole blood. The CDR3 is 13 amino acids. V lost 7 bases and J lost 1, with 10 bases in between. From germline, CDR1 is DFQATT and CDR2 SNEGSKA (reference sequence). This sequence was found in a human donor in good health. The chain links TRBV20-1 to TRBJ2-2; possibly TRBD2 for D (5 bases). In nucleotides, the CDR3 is TGCAGTGGCGGGCAGGAGAACACCGGGGAGCTGTTTTTT. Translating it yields CSGGQENTGELFF.